The 30 T cell receptor beta chains below were found in one sample sequenced in a study of blood T cell repertoires in COVID-19. Measured with immunoSEQ multiplex PCR; TCRdb has only the in-frame clones, and not every one. The sample holds about 210,000 clones, approximately 91% seen once. The source material was peripheral blood. Every receptor here comes from a middle-aged woman with acute or convalescent COVID-19.

In its sample, this clone was seen once. This sequence joins TRBV5-1 and TRBJ2-1, with 9 bases aligning to TRBD2. The CDR3 length is 15 residues. Germline V lookup: CDR1 SGHRS, CDR2 YFSETQ. V lost 2 bases, J lost 5 bases, and 5 bases stayed unmatched. In DNA, the CDR3 is TGCGCCAGCAGCTTATTAGCGGGGGACCACAATGAGCAGTTCTTC. Protein product: CASSLLAGDHNEQFF.

V gene TRBV6-1 combines with J gene TRBJ1-2; 8 bases fit TRBD1. The germline V gene encodes CDR1 MNHNS and CDR2 SASEGT. The CDR3 has 17 amino acids. The trim removed 4 bases at V and 0 bases at J, leaving 10 bases unmatched. The CDR3 here is CASSARQGLTSNYGYTF. The CDR3 coding sequence is TGTGCCAGCAGTGCGAGACAGGGGCTTACTTCTAACTATGGCTACACCTTC.

The chain joins TRBV5-1 to TRBJ2-5, with D perhaps matching TRBD1 (6 bases). The CDR3 consists of 16 residues. V was shortened by 3 bases and J by 0 bases, with 15 bases between the two germline ends. CDR1 and CDR2 from the germline V gene are SGHRS and YFSETQ. This CDR3 is CASSSLQGQHQETQYF. For the CDR3, the DNA is TGCGCCAGCAGCTCATTACAGGGCCAACACCAAGAGACCCAGTACTTC.

This clone occurred a few times. The J gene is TRBJ2-3, the V gene TRBV6-4, with TRBD2 as a possible D gene (5 bases). The CDR3 loop spans 13 amino acids. Germline CDR1 and CDR2: MRHNA and SNTAGT. Trimming left V 5 bases short and J 0 bases short, with 6 bases between. For the CDR3, the DNA is TGTGCCAGCAGTCGGGATAGCACAGATACGCAGTATTTT. It encodes CASSRDSTDTQYF.

This chain uses TRBV2 with TRBJ1-1, with D possibly TRBD1 on 6 matching bases. In germline, CDR1 is SNHLY, CDR2 FYNNEI. Trimming took 6 bases from V and 4 from J, leaving 24 bases between them. CDR3 length: 17 amino acids. CDR3 sequence reads: CASSAGGANPSSTEAFF. As DNA, the CDR3 is TGTGCCAGCAGCGCCGGGGGGGCGAATCCGTCGTCCACTGAAGCTTTCTTT.

This chain connects TRBV6-5 to TRBJ1-4; 7 nucleotides agree with TRBD1. Germline lookup yields CDR1 MNHEY and CDR2 SVGAGI. The V segment lost 5 bases and the J segment 5 bases; nucleotides outside the gene matches: 8. The length of the CDR3 is 15 residues. CDR3 protein: CASSTRDRSNEKLFF. DNA of the CDR3: TGTGCCAGCAGTACCCGGGACAGATCAAATGAAAAACTGTTTTTT.

V is TRBV10-3 and J is TRBJ2-1; possible D gene TRBD1, 8 bases. Germline V gene data show CDR1 as ENHRY and CDR2 as SYGVKD. This CDR3 is 20 amino acids long. V was clipped by 7 bases and J by 5 bases, with 33 bases between them. CDR3 coding DNA: TGTGCCATCACTGGACAGGGTCTCAGGGGGCCCCGGGGGGCACACAATGAGCAGTTCTTC. Translated: CAITGQGLRGPRGAHNEQFF.

Here the CDR3 DNA reads TGTGCCAGCAGCTCTATGACAGCCTACGAGCAGTACGTC. It yields the protein CASSSMTAYEQYV. The rearrangement links TRBV11-2 to TRBJ2-7, with D perhaps TRBD1 (5 bases). CDR1 and CDR2 from the germline V gene are SGHAT and FQNNGV. V was trimmed by 4 bases and J by 2 bases, leaving 9 bases between them. The CDR3 covers 13 residues.

J is TRBJ2-3 and V is TRBV7-9, with D tentatively TRBD1 (5 bases). Germline V gene sequence: CDR1 SEHNR, CDR2 FQNEAQ (reference sequence). The CDR3 has 16 residues. Trimming left V 3 bases short and J 3 bases short, with 16 bases between. In nucleotides, the CDR3 is TGTGCCAGCAGCTTTAATCCGCAGGGATCTACAGATACGCAGTATTTT. This sequence encodes CASSFNPQGSTDTQYF.

This clone has just a few counts. The genes are TRBV3-1 (or the pseudogene TRBV3-2) and TRBJ1-1; D possibly corresponds to TRBD1 (5 bases). Germline V gene data show CDR1 as LGHDT and CDR2 as YNNKEL (reference sequence). V was cut by 3 bases and J by 6 bases, with 20 bases left in between. The CDR3 consists of 16 residues. CDR3 DNA sequence: TGTGCCAGCAGCCACTCAGACAGACCCGAACGCGCTGAAGCTTTCTTT. Protein product: CASSHSDRPERAEAFF.

Only one count was recorded for this clone. The rearrangement links TRBV19 to TRBJ1-2, with 7 positions matching TRBD1. CDR3 length: 15 amino acids. Germline loops: CDR1 LNHDA, CDR2 SQIVND (reference sequence). Losses at the gene ends were 3 bases for V and 2 bases for J; bases not matched to a gene: 6. The CDR3 region is CASSMDGTENYGYTF. The CDR3 DNA reads as TGTGCCAGTAGTATGGACGGGACAGAAAACTATGGCTACACCTTC.

The V and J genes are TRBV7-2 and TRBJ2-2; 10 bases agree with TRBD2. Per the germline V gene, CDR1 is SGHTA and CDR2 is FQGNSA. J was trimmed by 4 bases and V by 1 base; bases with no gene match: 3. This CDR3 spans 16 amino acids. The CDR3 DNA sequence: TGTGCCAGCAGCTTAGTAGCGGGGGGAGGCACCGGGGAGCTGTTTTTT. This codes for CASSLVAGGGTGELFF.

The J gene is TRBJ1-4, the V gene TRBV5-1; D unresolved. The germline V gene has CDR1 SGHRS and CDR2 YFSETQ. The CDR3 is 15 residues long. Trimming removed 3 bases at V and 0 bases at J, with 9 bases between. CDR3 in DNA: TGCGCCAGCAGCTCTACAGCTGCAACTAATGAAAAACTGTTTTTT. Translation: CASSSTAATNEKLFF.

The chain uses TRBV30 and TRBJ1-2, with a weak D call TRBD1 (5 bases). V gave up 0 bases and J gave up 2 bases, with 10 bases separating them. The CDR3 totals 14 residues. Germline assignment: CDR1 GTSNPN and CDR2 SVGIG (reference sequence). This CDR3 is CAWSVQGINYGYTF. Written as DNA, the CDR3 is TGTGCCTGGAGTGTCCAGGGAATAAACTATGGCTACACCTTC.

This chain connects TRBV19 to TRBJ2-5; the match to TRBD2 covers 13 bases. Trimming at V came to 3 bases and at J to 3 bases, leaving 10 bases not matched to a gene. From germline, CDR1 is LNHDA and CDR2 SQIVND (reference sequence). The CDR3 spans 18 residues. This CDR3 reads CASSMIPRTSGGKETQYF. CDR3 DNA: TGTGCCAGTAGTATGATTCCTCGGACTAGCGGGGGCAAAGAGACCCAGTACTTC.

The chain links TRBV6-1 to TRBJ1-1; D is ambiguous. The V and J ends lost 3 bases and 0 bases respectively, with 11 bases between them. The CDR3 is 15 residues long. Germline V gene data show CDR1 as MNHNS and CDR2 as SASEGT. CDR3 sequence reads: CASSDFRVMNTEAFF. The CDR3 coding sequence is TGTGCCAGCAGTGATTTTCGGGTGATGAACACTGAAGCTTTCTTT.

J is TRBJ2-7 and V is TRBV7-2; D is unresolved. V was clipped by 1 base and J by 5 bases, with 15 bases between them. CDR3 length: 15 residues. The V gene's germline CDR1 is SGHTA and CDR2 FQGNSA. The CDR3 DNA follows: TGTGCCAGCAGCTTAGACGGCAGGTTTAGTGACGAGCAGTACGTC. This translates into CASSLDGRFSDEQYV.

The chain uses TRBV11-2 and TRBJ2-1, with 11 bases that match TRBD2. The CDR3 totals 18 residues. J was trimmed by 3 bases and V by 3 bases; bases with no gene match: 10. CDR1 and CDR2 (germline): SGHAT, FQNNGV. The CDR3 DNA reads TGTGCCAGCAGCTTTAATGATGAGGGACTAGCGGACTACAATGAGCAGTTCTTC. Translating gives CASSFNDEGLADYNEQFF.

As for this clone: In the same sample, other DNA sequences code for this CDR3. The chain couples TRBV2 to TRBJ1-3; 7 nucleotides agree with TRBD1. Germline CDR1 and CDR2: SNHLY and FYNNEI. The trim removed 5 bases at V and 0 bases at J, leaving 4 bases unmatched. The CDR3 spans 15 residues. The DNA of the CDR3 is TGTGCCAGCAGTCGGACAGGCGACTCTGGAAACACCATATATTTT. It translates to CASSRTGDSGNTIYF.

J is TRBJ2-2 and V is TRBV19; TRBD1 matches at 7 bases. From germline, CDR1 is LNHDA and CDR2 SQIVND (reference sequence). After removal of 6 bases from V and 4 bases from J, the junction contained 2 bases not matched to a gene. The CDR3 is 13 amino acids. The CDR3 DNA reads TGTGCCAGTAGAACAGGGGTCACCGGGGAGCTGTTTTTT. Amino acid sequence: CASRTGVTGELFF.

This chain connects TRBV6-6 to TRBJ2-2; 12 bases line up with TRBD2. The CDR3 is 18 residues long. CDR1 and CDR2 (germline): MNHNY, SVGAGI (reference sequence). V gave up 5 bases and J gave up 3 bases; unmatched junction bases: 10. The CDR3 nucleotides are TGTGCCAGCAGTCCCCTAGCTAGCGGGGGGGCTCACACCGGGGAGCTGTTTTTT. It is translated as CASSPLASGGAHTGELFF.

This chain uses TRBV6-1 with TRBJ1-2; the match to TRBD1 covers 7 bases. Germline V lookup: CDR1 MNHNS, CDR2 SASEGT. CDR3 length equals 16 residues. The ends lost 1 base at V and 6 bases at J; junction bases unmatched: 11. For the CDR3, the DNA is TGTGCCAGCAGTGAAGAGGACAGGAGGCCGTTCCATGGCTACACCTTC. Encoded protein: CASSEEDRRPFHGYTF.

The chain has TRBV4-1 and TRBJ1-2; weak D call: TRBD1 (6 bases). The germline V gene has CDR1 MGHRA and CDR2 YSYEKL. The CDR3 totals 16 residues. V was trimmed by 5 bases and J by 0 bases, leaving 16 bases between them. DNA for the CDR3: TGCGCCAGCAGCTCGGGAGGGGGGAGGACTAACTATGGCTACACCTTC. As protein: CASSSGGGRTNYGYTF.

CDR3 DNA sequence: TGCGCCAGCAGTACAGACGGGAGTCGATTAAGAGAGCAGTACGTC. Protein sequence: CASSTDGSRLREQYV. This rearrangement joins TRBV5-1 to TRBJ2-7; D might be TRBD2 (6 bases). Trimming cost V 5 bases and J 7 bases, with 22 bases left between them. This CDR3 is 15 amino acids long. Per the germline V gene, CDR1 is SGHRS and CDR2 is YFSETQ.

The V and J genes are TRBV10-3 and TRBJ1-2, with D possibly being TRBD1 (5 bases). Between the trimmed V and J ends, which lost 5 bases and 6 bases, there was a span of 13 bases. Germline assignment: CDR1 ENHRY and CDR2 SYGVKD. The CDR3 runs to 13 residues. CDR3 nucleotides: TGTGCCATCAGTCTCAGGGACTCAGATGGCTACACCTTC. Its protein product is CAISLRDSDGYTF.

The chain is built from TRBV27 and TRBJ1-5; D possibly corresponds to TRBD1 (5 bases). In germline, CDR1 is MNHEY, CDR2 SMNVEV (reference sequence). Between the trimmed V and J ends, which lost 6 bases and 2 bases, there was a span of 14 bases. The CDR3 loop spans 15 amino acids. CDR3 DNA sequence: TGTGCCAGCAGCCCAGGAGGGGTGGGCAATCAGCCCCAGCATTTT. Protein: CASSPGGVGNQPQHF.

This clone was seen just once. The genes are TRBV4-1 and TRBJ1-6; weak D call: TRBD1 (5 bases). V gave up 4 bases and J gave up 9 bases, with 19 bases separating them. This CDR3 is built from 16 residues. Germline loops: CDR1 MGHRA, CDR2 YSYEKL. The CDR3 DNA reads as TGCGCCAGCAGCCTTCTCGGTGGGTTCGGGGGTTCACCCCTCCACTTT. This encodes CASSLLGGFGGSPLHF.

The chain carries TRBV12-3 or TRBV12-4 and TRBJ2-5; a possible D gene is TRBD1 (5 bases). The CDR3 has 13 residues. The V gene lost 3 bases and the J gene lost 2 bases, with 7 bases spanning the gap. The CDR3 loop is CASSFRQQETQYF. CDR3 bases: TGTGCCAGCAGTTTTCGACAGCAAGAGACCCAGTACTTC.

The chain is built from TRBV5-1 and TRBJ2-1, with 15 bases fitting TRBD2. This CDR3 spans 17 amino acids. The V and J ends lost 3 bases and 8 bases, in that order; junction bases with no gene match: 9. From germline, CDR1 is SGHRS and CDR2 YFSETQ. CDR3 amino acids: CASSSRTSGGGRDEQFF. The CDR3 nucleotides read TGCGCCAGCAGCTCCCGGACTAGCGGGGGGGGTAGGGATGAGCAGTTCTTC.

This clone has only a few counts. This rearrangement joins TRBV5-1 to TRBJ2-1; unclear D gene. V was shortened by 5 bases and J by 10 bases, with 19 bases between the two germline ends. Germline loops: CDR1 SGHRS, CDR2 YFSETQ. This CDR3 contains 14 residues. CDR3 loop: CASSLRSGQYEQFF. DNA for the CDR3: TGCGCCAGCAGTTTGCGAAGTGGGCAATACGAGCAGTTCTTC.